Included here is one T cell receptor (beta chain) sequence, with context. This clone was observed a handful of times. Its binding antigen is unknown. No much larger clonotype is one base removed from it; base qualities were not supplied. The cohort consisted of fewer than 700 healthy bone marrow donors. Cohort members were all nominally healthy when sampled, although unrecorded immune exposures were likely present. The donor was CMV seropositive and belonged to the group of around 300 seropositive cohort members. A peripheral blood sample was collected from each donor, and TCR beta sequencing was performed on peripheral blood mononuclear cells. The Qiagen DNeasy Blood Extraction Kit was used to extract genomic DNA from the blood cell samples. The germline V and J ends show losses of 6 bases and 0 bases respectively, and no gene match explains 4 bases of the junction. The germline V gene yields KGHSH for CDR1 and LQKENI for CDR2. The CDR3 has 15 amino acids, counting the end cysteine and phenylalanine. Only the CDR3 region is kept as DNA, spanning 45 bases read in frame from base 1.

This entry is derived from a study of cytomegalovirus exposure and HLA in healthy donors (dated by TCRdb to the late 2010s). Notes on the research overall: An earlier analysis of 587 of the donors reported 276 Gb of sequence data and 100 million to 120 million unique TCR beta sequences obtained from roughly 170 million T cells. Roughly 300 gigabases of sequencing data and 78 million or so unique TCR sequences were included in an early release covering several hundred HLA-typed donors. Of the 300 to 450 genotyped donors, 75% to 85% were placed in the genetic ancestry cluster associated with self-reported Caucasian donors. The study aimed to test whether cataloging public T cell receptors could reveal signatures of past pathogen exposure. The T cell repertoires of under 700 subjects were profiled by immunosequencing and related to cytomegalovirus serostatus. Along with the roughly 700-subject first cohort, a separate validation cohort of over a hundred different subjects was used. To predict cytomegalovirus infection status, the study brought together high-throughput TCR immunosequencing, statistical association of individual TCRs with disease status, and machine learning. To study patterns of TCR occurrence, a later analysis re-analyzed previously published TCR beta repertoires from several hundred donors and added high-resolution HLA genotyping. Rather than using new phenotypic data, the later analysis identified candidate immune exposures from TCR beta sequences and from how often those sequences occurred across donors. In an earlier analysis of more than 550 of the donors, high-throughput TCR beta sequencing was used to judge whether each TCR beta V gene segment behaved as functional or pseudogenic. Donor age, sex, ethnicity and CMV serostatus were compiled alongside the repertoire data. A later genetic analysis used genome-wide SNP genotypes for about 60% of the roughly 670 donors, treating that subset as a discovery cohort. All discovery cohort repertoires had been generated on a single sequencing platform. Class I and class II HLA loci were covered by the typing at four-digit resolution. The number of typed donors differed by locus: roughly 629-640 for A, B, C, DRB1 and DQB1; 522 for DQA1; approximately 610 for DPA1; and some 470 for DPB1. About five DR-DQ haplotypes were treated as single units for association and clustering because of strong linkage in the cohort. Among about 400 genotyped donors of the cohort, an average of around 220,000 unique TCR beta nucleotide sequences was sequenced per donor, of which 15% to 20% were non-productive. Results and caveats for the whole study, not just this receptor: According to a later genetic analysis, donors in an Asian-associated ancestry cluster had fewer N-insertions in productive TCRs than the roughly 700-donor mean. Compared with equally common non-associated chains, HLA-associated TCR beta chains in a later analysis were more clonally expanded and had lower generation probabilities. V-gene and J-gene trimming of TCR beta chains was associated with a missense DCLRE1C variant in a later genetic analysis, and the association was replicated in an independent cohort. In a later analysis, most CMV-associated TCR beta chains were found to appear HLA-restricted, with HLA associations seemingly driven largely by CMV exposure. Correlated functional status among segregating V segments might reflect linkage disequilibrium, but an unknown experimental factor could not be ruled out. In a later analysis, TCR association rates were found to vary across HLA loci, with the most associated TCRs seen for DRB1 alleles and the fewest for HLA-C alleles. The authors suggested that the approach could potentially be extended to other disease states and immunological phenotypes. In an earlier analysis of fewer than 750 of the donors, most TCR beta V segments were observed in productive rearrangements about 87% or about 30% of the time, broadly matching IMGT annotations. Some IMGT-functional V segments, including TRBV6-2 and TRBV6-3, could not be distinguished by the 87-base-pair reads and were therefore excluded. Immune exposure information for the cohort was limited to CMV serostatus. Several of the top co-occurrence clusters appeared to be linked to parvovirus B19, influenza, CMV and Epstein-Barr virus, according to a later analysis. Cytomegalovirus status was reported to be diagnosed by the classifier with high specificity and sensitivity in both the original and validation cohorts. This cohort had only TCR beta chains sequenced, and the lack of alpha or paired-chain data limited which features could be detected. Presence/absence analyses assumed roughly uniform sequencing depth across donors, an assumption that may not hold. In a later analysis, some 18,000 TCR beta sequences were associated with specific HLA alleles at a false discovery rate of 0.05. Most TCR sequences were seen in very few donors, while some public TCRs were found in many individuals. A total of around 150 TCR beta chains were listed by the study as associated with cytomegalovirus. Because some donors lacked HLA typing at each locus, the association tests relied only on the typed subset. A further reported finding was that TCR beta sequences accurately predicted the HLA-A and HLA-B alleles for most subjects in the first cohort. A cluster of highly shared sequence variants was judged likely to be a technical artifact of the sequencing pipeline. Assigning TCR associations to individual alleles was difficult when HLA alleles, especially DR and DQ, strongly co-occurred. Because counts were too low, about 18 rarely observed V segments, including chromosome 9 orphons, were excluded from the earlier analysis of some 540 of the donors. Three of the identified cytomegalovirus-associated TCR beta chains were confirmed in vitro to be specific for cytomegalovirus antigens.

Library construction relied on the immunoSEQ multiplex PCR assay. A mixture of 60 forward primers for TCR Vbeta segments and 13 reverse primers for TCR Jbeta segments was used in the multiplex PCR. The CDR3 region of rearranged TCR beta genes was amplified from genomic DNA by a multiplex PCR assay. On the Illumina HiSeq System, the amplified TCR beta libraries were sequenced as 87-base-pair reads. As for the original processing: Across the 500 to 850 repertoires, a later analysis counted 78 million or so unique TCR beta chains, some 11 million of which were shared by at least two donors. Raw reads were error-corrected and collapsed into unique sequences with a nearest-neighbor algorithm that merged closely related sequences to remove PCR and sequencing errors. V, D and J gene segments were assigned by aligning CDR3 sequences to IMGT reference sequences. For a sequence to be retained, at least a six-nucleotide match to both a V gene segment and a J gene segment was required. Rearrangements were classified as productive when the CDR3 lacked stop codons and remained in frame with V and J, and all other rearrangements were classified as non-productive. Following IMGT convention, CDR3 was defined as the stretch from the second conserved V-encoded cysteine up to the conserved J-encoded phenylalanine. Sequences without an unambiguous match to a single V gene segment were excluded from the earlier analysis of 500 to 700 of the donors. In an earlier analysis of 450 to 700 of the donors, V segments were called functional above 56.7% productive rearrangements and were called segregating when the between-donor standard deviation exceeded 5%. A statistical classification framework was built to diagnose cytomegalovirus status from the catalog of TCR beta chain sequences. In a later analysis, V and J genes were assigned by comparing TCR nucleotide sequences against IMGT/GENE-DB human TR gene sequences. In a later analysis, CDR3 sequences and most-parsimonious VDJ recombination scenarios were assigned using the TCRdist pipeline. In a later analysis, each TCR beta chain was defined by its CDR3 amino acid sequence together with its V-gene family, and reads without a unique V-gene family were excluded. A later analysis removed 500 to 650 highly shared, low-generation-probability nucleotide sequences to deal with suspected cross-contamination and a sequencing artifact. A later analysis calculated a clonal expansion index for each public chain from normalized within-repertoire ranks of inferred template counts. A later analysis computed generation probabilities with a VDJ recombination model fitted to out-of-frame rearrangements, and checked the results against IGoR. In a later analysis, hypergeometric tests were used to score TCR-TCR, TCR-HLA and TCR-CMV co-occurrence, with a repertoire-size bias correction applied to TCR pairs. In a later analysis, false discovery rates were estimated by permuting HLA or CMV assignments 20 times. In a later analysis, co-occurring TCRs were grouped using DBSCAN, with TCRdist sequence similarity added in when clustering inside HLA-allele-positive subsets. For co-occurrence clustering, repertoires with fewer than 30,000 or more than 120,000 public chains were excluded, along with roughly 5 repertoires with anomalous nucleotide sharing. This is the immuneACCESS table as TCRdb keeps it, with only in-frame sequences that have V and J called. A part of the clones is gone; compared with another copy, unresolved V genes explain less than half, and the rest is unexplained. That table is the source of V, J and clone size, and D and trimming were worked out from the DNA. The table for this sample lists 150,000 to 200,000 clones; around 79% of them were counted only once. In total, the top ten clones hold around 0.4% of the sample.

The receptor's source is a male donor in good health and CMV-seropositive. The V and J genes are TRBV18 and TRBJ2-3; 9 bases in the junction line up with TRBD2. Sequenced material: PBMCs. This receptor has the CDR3 CASSRLAASTDTQYF. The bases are TGTGCCAGCTCTCGACTAGCGGCTAGCACAGATACGCAGTATTTT.